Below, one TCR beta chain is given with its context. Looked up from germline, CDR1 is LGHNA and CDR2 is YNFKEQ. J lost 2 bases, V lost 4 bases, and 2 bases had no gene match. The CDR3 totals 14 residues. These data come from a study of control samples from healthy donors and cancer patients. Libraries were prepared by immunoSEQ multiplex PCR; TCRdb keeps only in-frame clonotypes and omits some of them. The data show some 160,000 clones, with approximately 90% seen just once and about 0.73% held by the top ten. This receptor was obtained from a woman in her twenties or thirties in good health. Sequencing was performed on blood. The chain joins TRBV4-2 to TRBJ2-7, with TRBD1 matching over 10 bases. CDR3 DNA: TGTGCCAGCAGCCCCGGGACAGGGGCCTACGAGCAGTACTTC. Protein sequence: CASSPGTGAYEQYF.